This T cell receptor beta chain was captured by sequencing in a study of T-cell reconstitution after alpha-beta-depleted transplantation in children. This clonotype was counted many times. Germline CDR1 is SGDLS and CDR2 is YYNGEE. V lost 0 bases and J lost 0, with 10 bases in between. The CDR3 length is 16 residues. During its preparation, the TCRbeta library received unique molecular identifiers. TCRdb redid the calling of the PCR reads with MiXCR, one entry per CDR3 protein. The sample has around 410,000 distinct CDR3 sequences; roughly a tenth are singletons. The sample here was PBMCs from the stem cell graft donor, taken from the stem cell graft. The rearrangement uses TRBV9 and TRBJ2-1; D is unclear. The TCR sequence derives from a human donor who donated a stem cell graft to a child with acute myeloid leukemia. DNA of the CDR3: TGTGCCAGCAGCGTAGGCGGCCACAGCTCCTACAATGAGCAGTTCTTC. Translating it yields CASSVGGHSSYNEQFF.